This T cell receptor (beta chain) is drawn from a study of T-cell reconstitution after alpha-beta-depleted transplantation in children. Preparing the TCRbeta library involved the use of unique molecular identifiers. TCRdb passed the PCR reads through MiXCR, listing each CDR3 protein once. Here the sample spans almost 400,000 distinct CDR3 sequences, roughly 22% being singletons. This clonotype was counted between two and nine times. This receptor was identified in a human donor who donated a stem cell graft to a child with acute myeloid leukemia. The sequencing used PBMCs from the stem cell graft donor, collected from the stem cell graft.

The CDR3 DNA sequence: TGCGCCAGCAGCCAACCAGCGGGGCGGTGGCATGAGCAGTTCTTC. It is translated as CASSQPAGRWHEQFF. The chain couples TRBV4-1 to TRBJ2-1, with TRBD2 matching 7 bases. Germline values: CDR1 MGHRA, CDR2 YSYEKL. This CDR3 region has 15 residues. The ends lost 2 bases at V and 8 bases at J; junction bases unmatched: 9.